This TCR beta chain originates from a study of blood T cell repertoires in COVID-19. Here immunoSEQ multiplex PCR was the method, and the copy in TCRdb shows in-frame clones only, minus some. In the table there are 130,000 or so clones, around 87% of which are singletons. Per germline, CDR1 GTSNPN and CDR2 SVGIG (reference sequence). Trimming removed 8 bases from V and 3 bases from J; junction bases left unmatched: 16. The CDR3 length is 16 residues. The genes are TRBV30 and TRBJ1-5, with TRBD1 matching over 7 bases. Sequencing was carried out using peripheral blood. The source is a woman aged 45-65 years with acute or convalescent COVID-19. The chain's CDR3 is CAGQGGPNPTNQPQHF. DNA for the CDR3: TGTGCCGGCCAGGGGGGCCCGAACCCAACCAATCAGCCCCAGCATTTT.